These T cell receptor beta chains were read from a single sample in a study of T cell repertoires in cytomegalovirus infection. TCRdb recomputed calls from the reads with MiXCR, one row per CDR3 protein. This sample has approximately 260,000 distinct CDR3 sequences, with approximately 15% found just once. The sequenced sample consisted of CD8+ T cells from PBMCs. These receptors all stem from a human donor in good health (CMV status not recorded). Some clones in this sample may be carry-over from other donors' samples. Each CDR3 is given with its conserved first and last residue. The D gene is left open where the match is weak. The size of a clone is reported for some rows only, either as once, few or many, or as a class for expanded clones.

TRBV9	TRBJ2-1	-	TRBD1	TGTGCCAGCAGCCTTCAGACAGGGATGAATGAGCAGTTCTTC	CASSLQTGMNEQFF
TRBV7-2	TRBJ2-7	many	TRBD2	TGTGCCAGCAGCTGGGGAGGGATGAGCTCCTACGAGCAGTACTTC	CASSWGGMSSYEQYF
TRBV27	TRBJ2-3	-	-	TGTGCCAGCAGTTCACCGGGACTGGGCACAGATACGCAGTATTTT	CASSSPGLGTDTQYF
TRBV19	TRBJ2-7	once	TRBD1	TGTGCCAGTAGTAAAGACAGGGTGAGCTCCTACGAGCAGTACTTC	CASSKDRVSSYEQYF
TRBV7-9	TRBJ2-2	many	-	TGTGCCAGCAGCGGACGAAGGCAATCGAACACCGGGGAGCTGTTTTTT	CASSGRRQSNTGELFF
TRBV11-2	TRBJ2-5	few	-	TGTGCCAGCAGCCTAGGCTGGGCTTTAGGCGAGACCCAGTACTTC	CASSLGWALGETQYF
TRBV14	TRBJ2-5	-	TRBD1	TGTGCCAGCAGCCAATGGGACAGCCAAGAGACCCAGTACTTC	CASSQWDSQETQYF
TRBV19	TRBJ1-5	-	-	TGTGCCAGTAGGATTCGGGAGTCCGCTAATCAGCCCCAGCATTTT	CASRIRESANQPQHF
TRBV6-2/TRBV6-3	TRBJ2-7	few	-	TGTGCCAGCAGTTACTCGAATTTTTACGAGCAGTACTTC	CASSYSNFYEQYF
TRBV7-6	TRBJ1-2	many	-	TGTGCCAGCAGCCTAACCTCAGACAGGCTGCATGGCTACACCTTC	CASSLTSDRLHGYTF
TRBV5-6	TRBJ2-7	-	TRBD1	TGTGCCAGCAGCCCAACTTCGGGACAGGCCGCCTACGAGCAGTACTTC	CASSPTSGQAAYEQYF
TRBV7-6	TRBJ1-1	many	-	TGTGCCAGCTCCCTTCTCCCGAACACTGAAGCTTTCTTT	CASSLLPNTEAFF
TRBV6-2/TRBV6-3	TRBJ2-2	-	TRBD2	TGTGCCAGCAGTGCCCTCCCTAGCGGGGGGAATGGCGGGGAGCTGTTTTTT	CASSALPSGGNGGELFF
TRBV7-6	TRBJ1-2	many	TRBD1	TGTGCCAGCAGCTTAGCGGAGGGGGCGAACTATGGCTACACCTTC	CASSLAEGANYGYTF
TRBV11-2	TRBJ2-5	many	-	TGTGCCAGCAGCTTAGTTACCTCGGAGGGGGAGACCCAGTACTTC	CASSLVTSEGETQYF
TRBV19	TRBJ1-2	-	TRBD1	TGTGCCAGTAACCCGGACAGGGGAAGGAACTATGGCTACACCTTC	CASNPDRGRNYGYTF
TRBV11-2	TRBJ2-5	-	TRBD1	TGTGCCAGCAGCGGTCCGGGACAGGGGCCCCCAGAGACCCAGTACTTC	CASSGPGQGPPETQYF
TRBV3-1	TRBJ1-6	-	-	TGTGCCAGCAGCCAAGTTCTCGGGACCCATAATTCACCCCTCCACTTT	CASSQVLGTHNSPLHF
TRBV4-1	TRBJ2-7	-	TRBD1	TGCGCCAGCAGCCAAGGAGCAGGGGACAGCTCCTACGAGCAGTACTTC	CASSQGAGDSSYEQYF
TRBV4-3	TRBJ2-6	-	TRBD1	TGCGCCAGCAGCCAAGTCCCGACAGGGGGATCTGGGGCCAACGTCCTGACTTTC	CASSQVPTGGSGANVLTF
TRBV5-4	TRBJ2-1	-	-	TGTGCCAGCAGCCTGCCGGGGTACAATGAGCAGTTCTTC	CASSLPGYNEQFF
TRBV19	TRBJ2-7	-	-	TGTGCCAGTAGTACCCGCATAGGAGTTCCCTCCTACGAGCAGTACTTC	CASSTRIGVPSYEQYF
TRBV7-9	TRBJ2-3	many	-	TGTGCCAGCAGCGGCGCCAAGATGAAACAGGGAAGCGTCACAGATACGCAGTATTTT	CASSGAKMKQGSVTDTQYF
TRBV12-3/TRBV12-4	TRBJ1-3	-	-	TGTGCCAGCAGTGTCGCCGGGCGCGGAAACACCATATATTTT	CASSVAGRGNTIYF
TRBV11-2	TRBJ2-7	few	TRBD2	TGTGCCAGCAGCTTAGCCCTCGGACTAGCGGGGGGGTCGTACGAGCAGTACTTC	CASSLALGLAGGSYEQYF
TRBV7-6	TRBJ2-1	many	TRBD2	TGTGCCAGCAGCTCCGGGACTAGCGGGGGCCTTAAGCAGTTCTTC	CASSSGTSGGLKQFF
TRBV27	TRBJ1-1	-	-	TGTGCCAGCAGTGACGGGTTTATGAACACTGAAGCTTTCTTT	CASSDGFMNTEAFF
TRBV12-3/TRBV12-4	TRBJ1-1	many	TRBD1	TGTGCCAGCAGTTCGACAGGGGGCTTGCTCACTGAAGCTTTCTTT	CASSSTGGLLTEAFF
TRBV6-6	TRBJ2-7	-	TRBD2	TGTGCCAGCACTAGCGGGGGGGCCTTGTACGGGTACGAGCAGTACTTC	CASTSGGALYGYEQYF